Shown below are 31 T cell receptor beta chains from a single sample sequenced in a study of T cells expressing NK-cell markers. TCRdb reprocessed the 5' RACE reads and stores each CDR3 protein as one record, lacking DNA. The sample's table shows over 250,000 distinct CDR3 sequences. Sequenced material: blood T cells: a sorted CD56 or NKG2C T cell subset, CD4+ or CD8+ T cells, or bulk PBMC T cells (not recorded which). The origin of the receptors is a woman aged 18-69 years in good health.

The rearrangement joins TRBV29-1 to TRBJ2-1; TCRdb calls TRBD1, which cannot be checked without DNA. CDR3 length: 12 residues. Germline V gene lookup returns CDR1 SQVTM and CDR2 ANQGSEA. This CDR3 is CSGLLGYNEQFF.

The chain joins TRBV7-2 to TRBJ1-4; TCRdb names TRBD1, which stays unverified in the absence of DNA. Per germline, CDR1 SGHTA and CDR2 FQGNSA. CDR3 length: 16 residues. CDR3 amino acids: CASSVGTGATNEKLFF.

The CDR3 sequence is CASAISGGTQYF. The rearrangement links TRBV27 to TRBJ2-5; TCRdb's D call of TRBD2 is untestable without DNA. Germline lookup yields CDR1 MNHEY and CDR2 SMNVEV (reference sequence). The CDR3 totals 12 residues.

The chain combines TRBV12-3 or TRBV12-4 with TRBJ2-6; there is no DNA to check the TCRdb D call of TRBD1. CDR3 length equals 18 residues. The CDR3 loop reads CASSLGGRISSGANVLTF.

The chain couples TRBV11-2 to TRBJ2-2. The CDR3 covers 13 residues. Germline CDR1 reads SGHAT; CDR2 reads FQNNGV. The CDR3 sequence is CASSLGWAGELFF.

The chain has TRBV6-2 or TRBV6-3 and TRBJ2-2. Per the germline V gene, CDR1 is MNHEY and CDR2 is SVGEGT. CDR3 length: 12 residues. CDR3 residues: CASSFETGELFF.

The chain has TRBV18 and TRBJ2-7. The length of the CDR3 is 16 residues. The germline CDR1 and CDR2 sequences are KGHSH and LQKENI. The CDR3 loop reads CASSPRSNSVSYEQYF.

The rearrangement uses TRBV20-1 and TRBJ1-1; TCRdb returns TRBD1, unconfirmable since there is no DNA. This CDR3 is 14 amino acids long. Germline CDR1 reads DFQATT; CDR2 reads SNEGSKA (reference sequence). The CDR3 is CSARDRGRVTEAFF.

The CDR3 is CASSPNRQGSEVGYF. The chain has TRBV27 and TRBJ2-3; absent DNA, TCRdb's TRBD1 call cannot be checked. The CDR3 covers 15 residues. Germline assignment: CDR1 MNHEY and CDR2 SMNVEV (reference sequence).

The V gene is TRBV7-2, the J gene TRBJ2-3; TCRdb indicates TRBD1, and absent DNA this call remains unverified. CDR1 and CDR2 from the germline V gene are SGHTA and FQGNSA. This CDR3 has 14 amino acids. The CDR3 spells CASSPGGGSDTQYF.

This CDR3 is CSARLTGGPSGDEQYF. V is TRBV20-1 and J is TRBJ2-7; with no DNA, the TCRdb D assignment of TRBD1 cannot be verified. The V gene's germline CDR1 is DFQATT and CDR2 SNEGSKA (reference sequence). The CDR3 runs to 16 residues.

The chain uses TRBV6-1 and TRBJ2-1; TCRdb picks TRBD1, but there is no DNA to check that call. The germline V gene has CDR1 MNHNS and CDR2 SASEGT. This CDR3 spans 15 amino acids. The CDR3 loop reads CASPLIGTGDNEQFF.

This sequence joins TRBV6-5 and TRBJ2-1. The germline gives CDR1 MNHEY, CDR2 SVGAGI. The CDR3 has 15 amino acids. This CDR3 is CASSYPTSSYNEQFF.

V and J are TRBV6-2 or TRBV6-3 and TRBJ2-7. The CDR3 runs 13 residues. CDR1 is MNHEY, CDR2 SVGEGT, per germline. CDR3 region: CASSSDGFYEQYF.

V usage is TRBV5-4 and J usage is TRBJ2-5; TCRdb's D gene call, TRBD1, goes unchecked for lack of DNA. The CDR3 is 16 residues long. Germline V lookup: CDR1 SGHNT, CDR2 YYREEE (reference sequence). CDR3 amino acids: CASSLGGQRRQETQYF.

The chain joins TRBV21-1 to TRBJ2-1; the TCRdb call, TRBD1, lacks DNA for checking. TRBV21-1 is shown as a pseudogene. The CDR3 totals 18 residues. CDR3 sequence reads: CASSKEVQGCMGFDEQFF.

The rearrangement links TRBV20-1 to TRBJ1-1. Germline CDR1 is DFQATT and CDR2 is SNEGSKA (reference sequence). The CDR3 has 13 amino acids. The CDR3 protein is CSARDWAQREAFF.

The J gene is TRBJ2-5, the V gene TRBV21-1; as DNA is missing, the TRBD2 call by TCRdb cannot be tested. TRBV21-1 is a listed pseudogene. This CDR3 has 16 amino acids. CDR3 sequence reads: CASSNQETSEEETQYF.

The rearrangement uses TRBV12-3 or TRBV12-4 and TRBJ1-5; lacking DNA, the TRBD1 call made by TCRdb goes unchecked. The CDR3 is 17 amino acids. This CDR3 reads CASSPPATGASNQPQHF.

The chain combines TRBV15 with TRBJ2-3; TCRdb's D gene call, TRBD2, goes unchecked for lack of DNA. The CDR3 length is 16 residues. CDR1 and CDR2 from the germline V gene are LNHNV and YYDKDF (reference sequence). The CDR3 reads CATSRPADRLTDTQYF.

This chain links TRBV12-3 or TRBV12-4 with TRBJ2-1; TCRdb's D call, TRBD1, is unchecked because there is no DNA. The CDR3 runs to 14 residues. This CDR3 reads CASSLAAPYNEQFF.

J is TRBJ1-6 and V is TRBV5-1. Looked up from germline, CDR1 is SGHRS and CDR2 is YFSETQ. This CDR3 is built from 12 residues. This chain's CDR3 is CASSPEGTPLHF.

The chain has TRBV5-5 and TRBJ1-2; checking the TCRdb D call of TRBD1 is not possible without DNA. CDR3 length: 16 amino acids. The germline gives CDR1 SGHKS, CDR2 YYEKEE (reference sequence). CDR3 residues: CASSSQSGGANYGYTF.

CDR3 amino acids: CASSQTGTYGYTF. This chain joins TRBV12-3 or TRBV12-4 and TRBJ1-2; no DNA is available, so the TRBD1 call from TCRdb remains unchecked. The CDR3 contains 13 residues.

The genes are TRBV12-3 or TRBV12-4 and TRBJ2-1; TCRdb reports TRBD2, a call that lacks DNA to check it against. CDR3 length equals 14 residues. Here the CDR3 reads CASKPSGSFHEQFF.

V and J are TRBV18 and TRBJ2-1. Germline loops: CDR1 KGHSH, CDR2 LQKENI. The CDR3 has 14 amino acids. This CDR3 is CASSPPIPSNEQFF.

V is TRBV5-1 and J is TRBJ2-3. From germline, CDR1 is SGHRS and CDR2 YFSETQ. The CDR3 length is 12 residues. CDR3 region: CASSLNAETQYF.

V usage is TRBV5-1 and J usage is TRBJ2-1; no DNA is available, so the TRBD2 call from TCRdb remains unchecked. CDR1 is SGHRS and CDR2 is YFSETQ in the germline V gene. CDR3 length equals 17 residues. The CDR3 region is CASSSKFEGRARNEQFF.

The rearrangement uses TRBV14 and TRBJ2-3. Germline-derived CDR1 and CDR2 are SGHDN and FVKESK. This CDR3 has 13 amino acids. The CDR3: CASSQDLRGTQYF.

The gene calls are TRBV6-5 and TRBJ2-4; the TCRdb D gene call, TRBD1, has no DNA to confirm it. Germline CDR1 reads MNHEY; CDR2 reads SVGAGI. The CDR3 is 15 amino acids. CDR3: CASSYRGQGEDIQYF.

The V gene is TRBV15, the J gene TRBJ1-1; the TCRdb call, TRBD1, lacks DNA for checking. The CDR3 length is 15 residues. The germline V gene has CDR1 LNHNV and CDR2 YYDKDF (reference sequence). CDR3 residues: CATSRGQGRLAEAFF.